This TCR beta chain stems from a study of T cell repertoires in cytomegalovirus infection. Study background: Public TCR beta signatures indicated both CMV infection and matching HLA type.

Looked up from germline, CDR1 is SEHNR and CDR2 is FQNEAQ (reference sequence). This CDR3 comprises 14 residues. V was pared by 2 bases and J by 6 bases, with 11 bases between. As concerns this clonotype: Its antigen is unidentified.

Findings and limits, study-wide: CMV-specific TCR beta clonotypes restricted by HLA-C were the ones dominating the ex vivo response.

MiXCR was run by TCRdb on the reads, yielding one entry per CDR3 protein. The data contain roughly 920,000 distinct CDR3 sequences, about a third of them seen just once; the ten biggest clones take up over 11%. The receptor comes from a human donor in good health (CMV status not recorded). Some clones in this sample may be carry-over from other donors' samples. V is TRBV7-9 and J is TRBJ2-1; D remains ambiguous. The specimen was cultured CD8+ T cells from PBMCs, collected from culture after CMV antigen stimulation. The CDR3 here is CASSLTSLRNEQFF. DNA for the CDR3: TGTGCCAGCAGCTTAACTTCCCTTCGCAATGAGCAGTTCTTC.